This T cell receptor beta chain appears in the sequencing data of a study of T cell changes during pregnancy in multiple sclerosis (dated by TCRdb to between 2019 and 2020). About the full investigation: In women with multiple sclerosis, the researchers looked at how the T cell repertoire shifted as pregnancy progressed.

Libraries were constructed by the immunoSEQ multiplex PCR assay. The table comes from immuneACCESS by way of TCRdb, which keeps in-frame sequences with V and J called. Part of the clones is missing from these tables; in studies checked, under half for an unresolved V gene and the rest for unknown reasons. This sample is represented by approximately 100,000 clones; about 90% of them were singletons. The ten largest make up 1.5% to 2% of the sample. For this clone: Its antigen has not been determined. No base qualities exist here, and no much larger clone lies one base off it.

The germline V gene (reference sequence) sets CDR1 to MNHEY and CDR2 to SMNVEV. V is reduced by 2 bases and J by 5 bases, leaving a spacing of 15 bases between them. Including the terminal cysteine and phenylalanine, the CDR3 comprises 15 residues. Of all the DNA, just the CDR3 is kept, 45 bases in frame from base 1. The receptor chain draws on TRBV27 and TRBJ2-5; 6 matching bases give a weak D call of TRBD2. The source was peripheral blood, collected before pregnancy. The clonotype originates from a female donor with multiple sclerosis, enrolled in a pregnancy study. The CDR3 reads CASSLGLRGGETQYF. In nucleotides, the sequence is TGTGCCAGCAGTTTAGGACTGCGGGGCGGGGAGACCCAGTACTTC.